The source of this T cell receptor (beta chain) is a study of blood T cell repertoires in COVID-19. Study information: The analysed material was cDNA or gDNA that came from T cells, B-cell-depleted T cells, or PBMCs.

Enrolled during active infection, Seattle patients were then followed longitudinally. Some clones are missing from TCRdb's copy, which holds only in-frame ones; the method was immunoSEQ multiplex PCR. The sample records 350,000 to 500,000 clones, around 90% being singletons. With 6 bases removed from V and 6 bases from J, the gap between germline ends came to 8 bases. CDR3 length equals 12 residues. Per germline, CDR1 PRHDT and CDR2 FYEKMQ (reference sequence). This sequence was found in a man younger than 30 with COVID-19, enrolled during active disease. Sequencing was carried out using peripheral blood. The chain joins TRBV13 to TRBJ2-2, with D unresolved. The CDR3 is CASSNRAGELFF. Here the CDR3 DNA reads TGTGCCAGCAGTAACCGGGCCGGGGAGCTGTTTTTT.